The entry below describes one T cell receptor (beta chain). Profiled with immunoSEQ multiplex PCR; TCRdb holds only in-frame clones, not every one. The table has approximately 40,000 clones, roughly three quarters seen once. These data originate in a study of radiotherapy plus CTLA-4 blockade in lung cancer. The CDR3 length is 15 residues. In germline, CDR1 is MNHEY, CDR2 SMNVEV (reference sequence). V lost 0 bases and J 0 bases, leaving 7 bases between the germline ends. The sequences come from peripheral blood, collected from a patient treated with radiotherapy plus ipilimumab. This clonotype was sampled from a human donor with non-small cell lung cancer whose response to radiotherapy plus ipilimumab could not be evaluated. The rearrangement joins TRBV27 to TRBJ2-3; D gene ambiguous. This CDR3 is CASSLSAVSTDTQYF. As DNA, the CDR3 is TGTGCCAGCAGTTTATCGGCGGTAAGCACAGATACGCAGTATTTT.